This is a list of T cell receptor beta chains from one sample in a study of PD-L1 blockade in urothelial cancer. Clones were read by immunoSEQ multiplex PCR, and TCRdb kept only the in-frame ones, dropping some. The sample consists of fewer than 30,000 clones, 84% of them appearing once. The sequencing used PBMCs, collected around atezolizumab (anti-PD-L1) treatment. All receptors come from a man between 65 and 85 years old with urothelial cancer. The CDR3 runs from the conserved cysteine through the conserved F or W. The D gene is left open where the match is weak. Clone sizes are given selectively: once, few, many, or a class where the clone is expanded.

j_call,v_call,d_call,clone_size,cdr3_nt,cdr3_aa
TRBJ1-2,TRBV7-9,NA,NA,TGTGCCAGCAGCTTAGTAGGGGTCTACGATGGCTACACCTTC,CASSLVGVYDGYTF
TRBJ1-1,TRBV10-1,NA,NA,TGCGCCAGCAGTCACGGGGTGTTCACTGAAGCTTTCTTT,CASSHGVFTEAFF
TRBJ1-6,TRBV18,NA,once,TGTGCCAGCTCACCTGGGGCTAATTCACCCCTCCACTTT,CASSPGANSPLHF
TRBJ2-5,TRBV5-5,NA,NA,TGTGCCAGCAGCTTGCCCAGCCAAGAGACCCAGTACTTC,CASSLPSQETQYF
TRBJ2-5,TRBV4-1,NA,NA,TGCGCCAGCAGCCAAGAGGCCCAGCGGGAGACCCAGTACTTC,CASSQEAQRETQYF
TRBJ2-1,TRBV11-2,TRBD2,NA,TGTGCCAGCAGCTTAGAAGGAGCGGGAAAAAATGAGCAGTTCTTC,CASSLEGAGKNEQFF
TRBJ2-7,TRBV23-1,NA,NA,TGCGCCAGCAGTCAATCCCCGCGGAGGACCTACGAGCAGTACTTC,CASSQSPRRTYEQYF
TRBJ2-5,TRBV5-5,NA,NA,TGTGCCAGCAGCCTGATTAGAGAGACCCAGTACTTC,CASSLIRETQYF
TRBJ1-5,TRBV4-1,NA,NA,TGCGCCAGCAGCCGGTACAGCCTCAATCAGCCCCAGCATTTT,CASSRYSLNQPQHF
TRBJ2-2,TRBV2,TRBD1,NA,TGTGCCAGCAGCCCCCGGGACAGGGGAACCGGGGAGCTGTTTTTT,CASSPRDRGTGELFF
TRBJ2-7,TRBV30,TRBD1,NA,TGTGCCTGGAGTACGTTGTTTCGGACAGGGTCCTACGAGCAGTACTTC,CAWSTLFRTGSYEQYF
TRBJ1-4,TRBV7-2,NA,few,TGTGCCAGCAGCTTAGCTCCCCCTTCAACTAATGAAAAACTGTTTTTT,CASSLAPPSTNEKLFF
TRBJ1-1,TRBV30,TRBD1,NA,TGTGCCTGGGATAGACAGGGAAGGACTGAAGCTTTCTTT,CAWDRQGRTEAFF
TRBJ1-5,TRBV5-1,TRBD1,NA,TGCGCCAGCAGCGCCACAGGGGGCCCTAATCAGCCCCAGCATTTT,CASSATGGPNQPQHF
TRBJ2-7,TRBV15,TRBD2,once,TGTGCCACCAGCAGACCAGGGACTAGCGGGAGGAGCTACGAGCAGTACTTC,CATSRPGTSGRSYEQYF
TRBJ2-7,TRBV5-4,TRBD2,NA,TGTGCCAGCAGCCTCGGCGGGGGGGAGCAGTACTTC,CASSLGGGEQYF
TRBJ2-7,TRBV30,NA,NA,TGTGCCTGGAGTCGGGGGGCCCGCTCCTACGAGCAGTACTTC,CAWSRGARSYEQYF
TRBJ2-5,TRBV19,TRBD1,NA,TGTGCCAGTAGTGTGACAGGGGCGGGGGAGACCCAGTACTTC,CASSVTGAGETQYF
TRBJ2-4,TRBV2,NA,NA,TGTGCCAGCGGTAGCCAAAACATTCAGTACTTC,CASGSQNIQYF
TRBJ1-5,TRBV7-9,NA,few,TGTGCCAGCAGCACCCAGGACAGTAATCAGCCCCAGCATTTT,CASSTQDSNQPQHF
TRBJ2-5,TRBV6-6,NA,NA,TGTGCCAGCAGCCGAGGGACACACCAAGAGACCCAGTACTTC,CASSRGTHQETQYF
TRBJ2-7,TRBV18,TRBD2,NA,TGTGCCAGCTCCCCGGGGGGGGAGGGCGAGCAGTACTTC,CASSPGGEGEQYF
TRBJ2-7,TRBV28,NA,few,TGTGCCAGCAGCACCGGAGGCGGGATGGACGAGCAGTACTTC,CASSTGGGMDEQYF
TRBJ2-1,TRBV19,NA,NA,TGTGCCTGCAGCCTGGGGGGAGAAAGCAATGAGCAGTTCTTC,CACSLGGESNEQFF
TRBJ2-7,TRBV5-8,NA,NA,TGTGCCAGCAGCTTGTATCGGGGGGCGATCGCTATCCCCTACTTC,CASSLYRGAIAIPYF
TRBJ1-4,TRBV4-1,NA,NA,TGCGCCAGCAGCCACAATGCGGACACCAATAATGAAAAACTGTTTTTT,CASSHNADTNNEKLFF
TRBJ2-2,TRBV2,NA,NA,TGTGCCAGCAGTGTTTTGAGTACCGGGGAGCTGTTTTTT,CASSVLSTGELFF
TRBJ2-1,TRBV7-6,NA,NA,TGTGCCAGCAGCTTAGCGAGCGGACCCTACAATGAGCAGTTCTTC,CASSLASGPYNEQFF
TRBJ1-1,TRBV27,NA,NA,TGTGCCAGCAGTTCCACATTGAACACTGAAGCTTTCTTT,CASSSTLNTEAFF
TRBJ1-2,TRBV19,NA,NA,TGTGCCAGTAGTATGACCTGGGAAGGGGACTATGGCTACACCTTC,CASSMTWEGDYGYTF
TRBJ2-1,TRBV5-1,TRBD1,NA,TGCGCCAGCAGCTTGGCCGGGACAGGGGGCGATGAGCAGTTCTTC,CASSLAGTGGDEQFF
TRBJ2-2,TRBV4-2,NA,NA,TGTGCCAGCTGCGCCGGGTACTCGAACACCGGGGAGCTGTTTTTT,CASCAGYSNTGELFF
TRBJ2-7,TRBV18,TRBD2,NA,TGTGCCAGCTCACACCCGGGACTACCCTCCTACGAGCAGTACTTC,CASSHPGLPSYEQYF
TRBJ1-1,TRBV6-1,NA,NA,TGTGCCAGCATTACGCAGGGGAGCGGCACTGAAGCTTTCTTT,CASITQGSGTEAFF
TRBJ2-7,TRBV5-1,NA,NA,TGCGCCAGCAGCTTGGGCTCGACAGAGCTACGCGGGCAGTACTTC,CASSLGSTELRGQYF
TRBJ2-1,TRBV19,NA,NA,TGTGCCACTAAAACTAGACGGGAGAGCTCCTACAATGAGCAGTTCTTC,CATKTRRESSYNEQFF
TRBJ2-3,TRBV5-4,TRBD2,NA,TGTGCCAGCAGCTTCGGGACTAGCGGGAGTGTTACGCAGTATTTT,CASSFGTSGSVTQYF
TRBJ2-3,TRBV4-2,NA,NA,TGTGCCAGCAGCCAAGAAGGGGCAGGGATGCGGTTCGCAGATACGCAGTATTTT,CASSQEGAGMRFADTQYF
TRBJ1-2,TRBV7-9,NA,NA,TGTGCCAGCAGCTTAGTGACAGGTACCCATGGCTACACCTTC,CASSLVTGTHGYTF
TRBJ2-5,TRBV4-1,NA,NA,TGCGCCAGCAGCCAACTCCCCGCTAGTATAGAGACCCAGTACTTC,CASSQLPASIETQYF
TRBJ2-1,TRBV30,NA,NA,TGTGCCTGGAGTCCGGATAGAGGAGATGAGCAGTTCTTC,CAWSPDRGDEQFF
TRBJ2-1,TRBV27,NA,NA,TGTGCCAGCAGGACTCGTTACAATGAGCAGTTCTTC,CASRTRYNEQFF
TRBJ2-3,TRBV5-6,NA,NA,TGTGCCAGCAGCCGGGTGGCGACGCAAGATACGCAGTATTTT,CASSRVATQDTQYF
TRBJ2-5,TRBV2,NA,NA,TGTGCCAGCAGCCGAAGCCCTGAGCGGCAAGAGACCCAGTACTTC,CASSRSPERQETQYF
TRBJ1-2,TRBV5-1,NA,NA,TGCGCCAGCAGCTTGGACGCGACAGGCGGGGGGGGCTACACCTTC,CASSLDATGGGGYTF
TRBJ2-2,TRBV18,TRBD2,NA,TGTGCCAGCTCAAACCGCGACGATCGGCGGGAGGGCGCCGGGGAGCTGTTTTTT,CASSNRDDRREGAGELFF
TRBJ2-3,TRBV19,TRBD2,NA,TGTGCCAGTAGAGGGACTAGCGGGAGAGGGGGCACAGATACGCAGTATTTT,CASRGTSGRGGTDTQYF
TRBJ2-1,TRBV5-1,NA,once,TGCGCCAGCAGCTTGGGACAGAGTTACAATGAGCAGTTCTTC,CASSLGQSYNEQFF
TRBJ1-4,TRBV10-2,TRBD1,NA,TGCGCCAGCAGTCCGACAGGGGGCGGGGAAAAACTGTTTTTT,CASSPTGGGEKLFF
TRBJ2-7,TRBV5-1,TRBD1,once,TGCGCCAGCAGGAAAGGACAGGTGACCTACGAGCAGTACTTC,CASRKGQVTYEQYF
TRBJ1-2,TRBV12-5,NA,NA,TGTGCTAGTGGTTTGGATTGGGGACACTACACCTTC,CASGLDWGHYTF
TRBJ2-1,TRBV5-1,NA,NA,TGCGCCAGCAGCTGGGAGACGACCTACAATGAGCAGTTCTTC,CASSWETTYNEQFF
TRBJ2-3,TRBV5-1,NA,NA,TGCGCCAGCAGCGTAGCGGCACCTAGCACAGATACGCAGTATTTT,CASSVAAPSTDTQYF
TRBJ2-2,TRBV11-2,NA,once,TGTGCCAGCAGACGCATCACGGTGAACACCGGGGAGCTGTTTTTT,CASRRITVNTGELFF
TRBJ1-2,TRBV18,NA,NA,TGTGCCAGCTCACCCACGCGAGGATCCGGCTATGGCTACACCTTC,CASSPTRGSGYGYTF